Shown below are 21 T cell receptor beta chains from a single sample sequenced in a study of T cell responses to AZD1222 COVID-19 vaccine. Assay used: immunoSEQ multiplex PCR; TCRdb lists only in-frame clones, some missing. The profile shows 80,000 to 130,000 clones, approximately 87% of them singletons. Sequences were derived from peripheral blood, sampled on day 0 of AZD1222 vaccination. The receptors derive from an adult in good health.

The chain uses TRBV6-5 and TRBJ1-1, with a tentative D call TRBD1 (5 bases). Trimming cost V 2 bases and J 1 base, with 11 bases left between them. This CDR3 spans 15 amino acids. Looked up from germline, CDR1 is MNHEY and CDR2 is SVGAGI. The DNA of the CDR3 is TGTGCCAGCAGTTACAGTTCGGGGCAGAACACTGAAGCTTTCTTT. It is translated as CASSYSSGQNTEAFF.

The rearrangement links TRBV7-2 to TRBJ1-3; D not resolved. The germline V gene has CDR1 SGHTA and CDR2 FQGNSA. V lost 4 bases, J lost 0 bases, and 7 bases lay in between. The CDR3 sequence is 14 residues long. CDR3 DNA: TGTGCCAGCAGCTGGGTCAGCTCTGGAAACACCATATATTTT. Amino acids: CASSWVSSGNTIYF.

The chain joins TRBV7-9 to TRBJ1-1; possible D gene TRBD1, 5 bases. Germline V gives CDR1 SEHNR, CDR2 FQNEAQ (reference sequence). The CDR3 sequence is 14 residues long. CDR3 region: CAESKGTGDTEAFF. As DNA, the CDR3 is TGTGCAGAGAGCAAGGGGACGGGGGACACTGAAGCTTTCTTT.

The J gene is TRBJ2-3, the V gene TRBV6-5; tentative D call: TRBD1 (5 bases). Per the germline V gene, CDR1 is MNHEY and CDR2 is SVGAGI. There are 12 residues in the CDR3. V was clipped by 9 bases and J by 3 bases, with 10 bases between them. The CDR3 sequence: CASLGRTDTQYF. The DNA for the CDR3 is TGTGCCAGTCTGGGGCGGACAGATACGCAGTATTTT.

This chain connects TRBV24-1 to TRBJ2-7; D is possibly TRBD1 (6 bases). Trimming pared 9 bases from V and 4 bases from J, leaving 18 bases between. Germline V gives CDR1 KGHDR, CDR2 SFDVKD. The CDR3 has 14 residues. The CDR3 DNA is TGTGCCACCGCAGCTCAGGGGTCAGCTTACGAGCAGTACTTC. It translates to CATAAQGSAYEQYF.

The genes are TRBV27 and TRBJ2-2, with 11 positions matching TRBD2. The CDR3 is 19 residues long. V gave up 6 bases and J gave up 2 bases; unmatched junction bases: 14. Looked up from germline, CDR1 is MNHEY and CDR2 is SMNVEV (reference sequence). The CDR3 DNA reads TGTGCCAGCAGCCGATGGCTAGCGGGGGGTAGGGGAAACACCGGGGAGCTGTTTTTT. Protein: CASSRWLAGGRGNTGELFF.

This sequence joins TRBV27 and TRBJ1-2, with D tentatively TRBD1 (6 bases). From germline, CDR1 is MNHEY and CDR2 SMNVEV (reference sequence). The length of the CDR3 is 13 residues. V was pared by 3 bases and J by 7 bases, with 12 bases between. CDR3 protein: CASSFRGVGGYTF. The CDR3 DNA sequence: TGTGCCAGCAGTTTTAGGGGGGTTGGTGGCTACACCTTC.

The gene calls are TRBV27 and TRBJ1-1; no firm D call. Per germline, CDR1 MNHEY and CDR2 SMNVEV (reference sequence). The CDR3 sequence is 16 residues long. V shed 2 bases and J shed 0 bases, with 13 bases lying between them. CDR3: CASSLIGEGLNTEAFF. The DNA for the CDR3 is TGTGCCAGCAGTTTAATTGGAGAGGGCTTGAACACTGAAGCTTTCTTT.

This chain links TRBV14 with TRBJ2-2, with D possibly being TRBD1 or TRBD2 (6 bases each). Trimming shortened V by 4 bases and J by 3 bases, and 15 bases separated the two germline ends. The CDR3 loop spans 16 amino acids. Germline V gene lookup returns CDR1 SGHDN and CDR2 FVKESK. The CDR3 spells CASSPGPGEDTGELFF. In nucleotides, the CDR3 is TGTGCCAGCAGCCCGGGACCAGGGGAGGACACCGGGGAGCTGTTTTTT.

The V gene is TRBV7-2, the J gene TRBJ1-3, with D unresolved. This CDR3 has 15 residues. Germline V gene data show CDR1 as SGHTA and CDR2 as FQGNSA. V was cut by 5 bases and J by 2 bases, with 13 bases left in between. The CDR3 loop reads CASSPNGVAGNTIYF. CDR3 in DNA: TGTGCCAGCAGCCCGAATGGGGTGGCTGGAAACACCATATATTTT.

This chain joins TRBV5-4 and TRBJ2-1; 13 bases agree with TRBD2. The CDR3 spans 14 residues. CDR1 is SGHNT and CDR2 is YYREEE in the germline V gene (reference sequence). With 5 bases clipped from V and 14 bases from J, the junction kept 10 bases outside the gene matches. The CDR3 region is CASRPPSGTSGEFF. The CDR3 region has the DNA TGTGCCAGCAGACCCCCCTCCGGGACTAGCGGGGAGTTCTTC. The entire variable domain, with the rest obtained from reference TRBV5-4 and TRBJ2-1, is as follows: ETGVTQSPTHLIKTRGQQVTLRCSSQSGHNTVSWYQQALGQGPQFIFQYYREEENGRGNFPPRFSGLQFPNYSSELNVNALELDDSALYLCASRPPSGTSGEFFGPGTRLTVL.

The CDR3 region has the DNA TGTGCCAGTAGTATTGCCCCGACAGGGGGCTATGGCTACACCTTC. It is translated as CASSIAPTGGYGYTF. The V call is TRBV19, the J call TRBJ1-2; 9 nucleotides agree with TRBD1. After removal of 3 bases from V and 4 bases from J, the junction contained 6 bases not matched to a gene. The CDR3 spans 15 residues. CDR1 LNHDA and CDR2 SQIVND come from the germline V gene (reference sequence).

The CDR3 reads CASSPTSGQYNEQFF. In nucleotides, the CDR3 is TGTGCCAGCTCCCCAACTAGCGGGCAGTACAATGAGCAGTTCTTC. The rearrangement joins TRBV18 to TRBJ2-1; 9 bases agree with TRBD2. Germline V gene lookup returns CDR1 KGHSH and CDR2 LQKENI. The V gene end was trimmed by 6 bases and the J gene end by 4 bases; junction bases not matched to a gene: 7. The CDR3 is 15 amino acids.

The V gene is TRBV6-5, the J gene TRBJ2-7; D is undetermined. Looked up from germline, CDR1 is MNHEY and CDR2 is SVGAGI. The CDR3 is 14 residues long. V shed 2 bases and J shed 1 base, with 9 bases lying between them. The CDR3 loop is CASSYPGSSYEQYF. CDR3 sequence (DNA): TGTGCCAGCAGTTACCCCGGGTCTTCCTACGAGCAGTACTTC.

The J gene is TRBJ1-5, the V gene TRBV5-5; D uncertain. The germline V gene encodes CDR1 SGHKS and CDR2 YYEKEE (reference sequence). V shed 2 bases and J shed 2 bases, with 8 bases lying between them. The CDR3 has 14 residues. The CDR3 nucleotides read TGTGCCAGCAGCTTCCTCTACGGCAATCAGCCCCAGCATTTT. It specifies CASSFLYGNQPQHF.

This chain connects TRBV18 to TRBJ2-3; D unclear. There are 14 residues in the CDR3. V was cut by 6 bases and J by 0 bases, with 10 bases left in between. Germline V gene data show CDR1 as KGHSH and CDR2 as LQKENI. CDR3 bases: TGTGCCAGCTCGGCTTTCCTTAGCACAGATACGCAGTATTTT. Protein: CASSAFLSTDTQYF. Filled out from reference TRBV18 and TRBJ2-3, the complete variable domain reads NAGVMQNPRHLVRRRGQEARLRCSPMKGHSHVYWYRQLPEEGLKFMVYLQKENIIDESGMPKERFSAEFPKEGPSILRIQQVVRGDSAAYFCASSAFLSTDTQYFGPGTRLTVL.

This clone has a handful of counts. The chain carries TRBV19 and TRBJ1-6, with a tentative D call TRBD1 (5 bases). V was trimmed by 6 bases and J by 6 bases, leaving 9 bases between them. This CDR3 spans 13 amino acids. CDR1 is LNHDA, CDR2 SQIVND, per germline (reference sequence). DNA of the CDR3: TGTGCCAGTAGGGGACGGCTTAATTCACCCCTCCACTTT. It is translated as CASRGRLNSPLHF. Full variable domain (rest looked up from reference TRBV19 and TRBJ1-6): DGGITQSPKYLFRKEGQNVTLSCEQNLNHDAMYWYRQDPGQGLRLIYYSQIVNDFQKGDIAEGYSVSREKKESFPLTVTSAQKNPTAFYLCASRGRLNSPLHFGNGTRLTVT.

V gene TRBV6-5 combines with J gene TRBJ1-2; D perhaps matches TRBD1 (6 bases). Per germline, CDR1 MNHEY and CDR2 SVGAGI. The CDR3 runs 16 residues. The ends were cut back, 0 bases at V and 4 bases at J, with 15 bases in the middle. CDR3 DNA sequence: TGTGCCAGCAGTTACTCGACGGGGGGCCTCCGCTATGGCTACACCTTC. Protein: CASSYSTGGLRYGYTF.

The rearrangement joins TRBV5-1 to TRBJ2-5; 8 nucleotides match TRBD1. Germline V CDR1 and CDR2: SGHRS, YFSETQ. This CDR3 contains 16 residues. V dropped 0 bases and J dropped 0; count of bases not matched to a gene: 4. The CDR3 nucleotides read TGCGCCAGCAGCTTGGGACAGGGGTTAAACCAAGAGACCCAGTACTTC. It codes for CASSLGQGLNQETQYF.

The V gene is TRBV7-2, the J gene TRBJ1-6; D not resolved. The V end was cut by 2 bases, the J end by 0 bases, with 17 bases between. There are 19 residues in the CDR3. Germline V gene sequence: CDR1 SGHTA, CDR2 FQGNSA. The CDR3 DNA reads TGTGCCAGCAGCTTAATCCCCGGGAGGACCGACTCCTATAATTCACCCCTCCACTTT. Its protein is CASSLIPGRTDSYNSPLHF. The full variable domain, in which reference TRBV7-2 and TRBJ1-6 provide the parts outside the CDR3, is GAGVSQSPSNKVTEKGKDVELRCDPISGHTALYWYRQSLGQGLEFLIYFQGNSAPDKSGLPSDRFSAERTGGSVSTLTIQRTQQEDSAVYLCASSLIPGRTDSYNSPLHFGNGTRLTVT.

The chain joins TRBV18 to TRBJ2-2; D gene uncertain. The CDR3 contains 13 residues. Per the germline V gene, CDR1 is KGHSH and CDR2 is LQKENI. Trimming left V 4 bases short and J 4 bases short, with 7 bases between. This chain's CDR3 is CASSRGTTGELFF. CDR3 coding DNA: TGTGCCAGCTCACGAGGTACCACCGGGGAGCTGTTTTTT.